This passage covers 16 T cell receptor beta chains from one sample sequenced in a study of T cells in Graves' hyperthyroidism and ophthalmopathy. Amplified TCR beta CDR3 regions derived from RNA transcripts. The primer set for the first-round RT-PCR of the TCR CDR3 was HTBI. MiXCR, applied by TCRdb to the multiplex PCR reads, yields one record per CDR3 protein. The sample records hundreds of thousands of distinct CDR3 sequences, 12% to 15% being singletons. Sequences were obtained from blood. The receptors come from a woman between 18 and 29 years old with Graves' hyperthyroidism.

This clonotype was detected ten times or more. The chain links TRBV7-3 to TRBJ2-3; TRBD2 matches at 11 bases. The CDR3 length is 15 residues. The germline V gene has CDR1 SGHTA and CDR2 FQGTGA. With 5 bases clipped from V and 7 bases from J, the junction kept 8 bases outside the gene matches. The DNA of the CDR3 is TGTGCCAGCAGCAGTAGCGGGAGGGCACAGAATACGCAGTATTTT. Its protein product is CASSSSGRAQNTQYF.

This clonotype was seen only a few times. The gene calls are TRBV29-1 and TRBJ2-7, with 11 bases aligning to TRBD2. The CDR3 runs to 12 residues. Trimming at V came to 7 bases and at J to 3 bases, leaving 2 bases not matched to a gene. CDR1 SQVTM and CDR2 ANQGSEA come from the germline V gene. CDR3 in DNA: TGCAGCGCCGGACTAGCGGGCTACGAGCAGTACTTC. This codes for CSAGLAGYEQYF.

The J gene is TRBJ2-5, the V gene TRBV30; 10 nucleotides agree with TRBD2. Looked up from germline, CDR1 is GTSNPN and CDR2 is SVGIG (reference sequence). The CDR3 spans 16 residues. V shed 0 bases and J 2 bases; nucleotides not matched to a gene: 6. DNA for the CDR3: TGTGCCTGGAGTGTACGATCTAGCGGGGGACAAGAGACCCAGTACTTC. It specifies CAWSVRSSGGQETQYF.

In its sample, this clonotype was seen many times. This chain uses TRBV3-1 with TRBJ2-1; D is unresolved. Germline assignment: CDR1 LGHDT and CDR2 YNNKEL (reference sequence). The CDR3 length is 11 residues. Trimming removed 3 bases from V and 8 bases from J, with 5 bases in between. CDR3 protein: CASSQVDEQFF. The CDR3 nucleotides are TGTGCCAGCAGCCAGGTTGATGAGCAGTTCTTC.

This clonotype was seen ten or more times. The chain carries TRBV28 and TRBJ2-1; the match to TRBD2 covers 8 bases. Germline V gene lookup returns CDR1 MDHEN and CDR2 SYDVKM. The CDR3 spans 16 residues. Trimming at V came to 8 bases and at J to 0 bases, leaving 9 bases not matched to a gene. The CDR3 region has the DNA TGTGCCAGCTCAACGGGGGGGAGGAGCTCCTACAATGAGCAGTTCTTC. Translated, it gives CASSTGGRSSYNEQFF.

The chain has TRBV7-6 and TRBJ2-7; no firm D call. The V end lost 4 bases, the J end lost 1 base, and 11 bases lay between the germline ends. Looked up from germline, CDR1 is SGHVS and CDR2 is FNYEAQ. This CDR3 region has 14 residues. The CDR3 DNA follows: TGTGCCAGCAGCTCTTCCGGGCTTTCCTACGAGCAGTACTTC. It yields the protein CASSSSGLSYEQYF.

This clonotype was observed a single time. This likely traces to a read error, being one base from a far larger clone. This rearrangement joins TRBV7-2 to TRBJ2-7; D gene uncertain. The CDR3 is 14 amino acids. Trimming stripped 2 bases from V and 0 bases from J, with 8 bases between. Germline-derived CDR1 and CDR2 are SGHTA and FQGNSA. Here the CDR3 reads CASSLRPSSYEQYF. The CDR3, as DNA: TGTGCCAGCAGCTTAAGACCGAGCTCCTACGAGCAGTACTTC.

This clonotype appeared a few times. The genes are TRBV5-4 and TRBJ2-3; D unclear. Trimming removed 4 bases from V and 0 bases from J, with 12 bases in between. The CDR3 extends over 15 amino acids. The V gene's germline CDR1 is SGHNT and CDR2 YYREEE (reference sequence). In DNA, the CDR3 is TGTGCCAGCAGCCCCCTCGGGCGGAGCACAGATACGCAGTATTTT. Translating it yields CASSPLGRSTDTQYF.

This clonotype was detected ten times or more. The chain combines TRBV6-1 with TRBJ2-3, with 8 bases that match TRBD2. CDR1 is MNHNS, CDR2 SASEGT, per germline. This CDR3 is built from 14 residues. V dropped 6 bases and J dropped 2; count of bases not matched to a gene: 4. The CDR3 loop is CASRSGGVTDTQYF. The CDR3 DNA is TGTGCCAGCAGGTCCGGGGGGGTCACAGATACGCAGTATTTT.

This clonotype was recorded at least ten times. The chain combines TRBV7-2 with TRBJ2-1; 14 bases fit TRBD2. CDR3 length: 16 amino acids. V gave up 5 bases and J gave up 7 bases; unmatched junction bases: 7. Germline V lookup: CDR1 SGHTA, CDR2 FQGNSA. The CDR3 reads CASSLRLAGGRNEQFF. The CDR3 region has the DNA TGTGCCAGCAGCCTGCGACTAGCGGGAGGGAGGAATGAGCAGTTCTTC.

The rearrangement uses TRBV28 and TRBJ2-1; no reliable D call. This CDR3 spans 14 amino acids. Germline V lookup: CDR1 MDHEN, CDR2 SYDVKM. V was trimmed by 3 bases and J by 4 bases, leaving 10 bases between them. Here the CDR3 reads CASSFLNTYNEQFF. CDR3 nucleotide sequence: TGTGCCAGCAGTTTTCTAAATACTTACAATGAGCAGTTCTTC. Based on the CDR3 plus reference TRBV28 and TRBJ2-1, the full variable domain is DVKVTQSSRYLVKRTGEKVFLECVQDMDHENMFWYRQDPGLGLRLIYFSYDVKMKEKGDIPEGYSVSREKKERFSLILESASTNQTSMYLCASSFLNTYNEQFFGPGTRLTVL.

The V and J genes are TRBV6-1 and TRBJ1-1, with 10 positions matching TRBD1. J gave up 5 bases and V 6 bases, and 12 bases lay outside the gene matches. The CDR3 has 16 amino acids. The germline V gene has CDR1 MNHNS and CDR2 SASEGT. CDR3 in DNA: TGTGCCAGCAGCCCCGGGACAGGGGTTCGAAGGACTGAAGCTTTCTTT. It codes for CASSPGTGVRRTEAFF.

This clonotype was observed a few times. The chain is built from TRBV3-1 and TRBJ2-1; D gene unclear. The CDR3 is made up of 14 amino acids. V was clipped by 6 bases and J by 10 bases, with 19 bases between them. Germline V gene lookup returns CDR1 LGHDT and CDR2 YNNKEL (reference sequence). The CDR3 sequence: CASSHPFFSREQFF. DNA of the CDR3: TGTGCCAGCAGTCACCCATTCTTTTCACGGGAGCAGTTCTTC.

This clonotype was counted only a few times. The chain has TRBV6-1 and TRBJ1-2; 9 nucleotides line up with TRBD1. The trim removed 5 bases at V and 5 bases at J, leaving 15 bases unmatched. The CDR3 sequence is 17 residues long. Germline lookup yields CDR1 MNHNS and CDR2 SASEGT. Here the CDR3 reads CASSTSGTGFRAYGYTF. Here the CDR3 DNA reads TGTGCCAGCAGTACCTCCGGGACAGGGTTCAGGGCTTATGGCTACACCTTC.

V gene TRBV7-9 combines with J gene TRBJ2-4, with 7 bases fitting TRBD1. CDR1 and CDR2 (germline): SEHNR, FQNEAQ (reference sequence). The ends lost 5 bases at V and 6 bases at J; junction bases unmatched: 4. The CDR3 extends over 13 amino acids. The CDR3 coding sequence is TGTGCCAGCAGCGTCGCAGGGGGAAACATTCAGTACTTC. Protein: CASSVAGGNIQYF. The full variable domain, its missing parts supplied by reference TRBV7-9 and TRBJ2-4, is DTGVSQNPRHKITKRGQNVTFRCDPISEHNRLYWYRQTLGQGPEFLTYFQNEAQLEKSRLLSDRFSAERPKGSFSTLEIQRTEQGDSAMYLCASSVAGGNIQYFGAGTRLSVL.

This chain links TRBV6-2 or TRBV6-3 with TRBJ2-3; 15 nucleotides align to TRBD2. J lost 4 bases, V lost 10 bases, and 24 bases had no gene match. The CDR3 extends over 21 amino acids. Looked up from germline, CDR1 is MNHEY and CDR2 is SVGEGT. The CDR3 loop is CATTGTGLIRTSGRGPDTQYF. In nucleotides, the CDR3 is TGTGCCACCACCGGAACAGGTCTAATTAGGACTAGCGGGAGGGGTCCAGATACGCAGTATTTT.